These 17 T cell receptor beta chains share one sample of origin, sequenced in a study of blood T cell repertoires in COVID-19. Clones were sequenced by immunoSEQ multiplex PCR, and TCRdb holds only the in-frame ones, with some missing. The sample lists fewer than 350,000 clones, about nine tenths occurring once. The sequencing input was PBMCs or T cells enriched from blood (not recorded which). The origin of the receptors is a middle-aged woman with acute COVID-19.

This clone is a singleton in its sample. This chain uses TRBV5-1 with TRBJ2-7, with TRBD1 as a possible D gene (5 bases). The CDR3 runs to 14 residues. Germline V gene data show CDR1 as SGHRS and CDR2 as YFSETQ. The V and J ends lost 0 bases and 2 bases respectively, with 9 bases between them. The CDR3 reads CASSLADSTYEQYF. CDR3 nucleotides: TGCGCCAGCAGCTTGGCCGACAGTACCTACGAGCAGTACTTC.

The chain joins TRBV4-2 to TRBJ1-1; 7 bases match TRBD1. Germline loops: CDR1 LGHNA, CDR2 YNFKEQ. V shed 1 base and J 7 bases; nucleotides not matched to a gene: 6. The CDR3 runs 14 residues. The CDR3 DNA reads TGTGCCAGCAGCCAAGTCGACAGGGTCGATGAAGCTTTCTTT. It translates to CASSQVDRVDEAFF.

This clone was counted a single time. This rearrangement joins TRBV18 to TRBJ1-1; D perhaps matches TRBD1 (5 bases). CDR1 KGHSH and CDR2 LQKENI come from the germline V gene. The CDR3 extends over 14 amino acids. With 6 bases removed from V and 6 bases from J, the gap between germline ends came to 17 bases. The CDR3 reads CASSRSGVEAEAFF. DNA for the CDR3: TGTGCCAGCTCCCGTTCGGGGGTGGAAGCTGAAGCTTTCTTT. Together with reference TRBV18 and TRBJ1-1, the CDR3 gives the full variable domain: NAGVMQNPRHLVRRRGQEARLRCSPMKGHSHVYWYRQLPEEGLKFMVYLQKENIIDESGMPKERFSAEFPKEGPSILRIQQVVRGDSAAYFCASSRSGVEAEAFFGQGTRLTVV.

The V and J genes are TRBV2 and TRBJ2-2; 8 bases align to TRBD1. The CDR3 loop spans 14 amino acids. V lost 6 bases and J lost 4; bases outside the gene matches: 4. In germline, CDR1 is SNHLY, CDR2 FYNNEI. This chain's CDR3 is CASRGTGSTGELFF. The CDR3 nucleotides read TGTGCCAGCAGAGGGACAGGCAGCACCGGGGAGCTGTTTTTT.

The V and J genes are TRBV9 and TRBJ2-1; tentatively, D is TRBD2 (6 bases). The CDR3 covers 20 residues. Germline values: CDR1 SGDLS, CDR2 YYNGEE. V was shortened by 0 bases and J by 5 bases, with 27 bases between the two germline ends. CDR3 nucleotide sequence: TGTGCCAGCAGCGTAGACTTCTCATGGTTGGGGACTCAGCTTCACAATGAGCAGTTCTTC. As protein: CASSVDFSWLGTQLHNEQFF. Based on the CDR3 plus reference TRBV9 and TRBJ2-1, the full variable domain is DSGVTQTPKHLITATGQRVTLRCSPRSGDLSVYWYQQSLDQGLQFLIQYYNGEERAKGNILERFSAQQFPDLHSELNLSSLELGDSALYFCASSVDFSWLGTQLHNEQFFGPGTRLTVL.

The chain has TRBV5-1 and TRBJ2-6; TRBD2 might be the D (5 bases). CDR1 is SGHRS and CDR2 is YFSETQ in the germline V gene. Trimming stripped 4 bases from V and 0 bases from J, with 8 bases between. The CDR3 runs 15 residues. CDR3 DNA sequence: TGCGCCAGCAGCCTAGAGGGCTCTGGGGCCAACGTCCTGACTTTC. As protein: CASSLEGSGANVLTF.

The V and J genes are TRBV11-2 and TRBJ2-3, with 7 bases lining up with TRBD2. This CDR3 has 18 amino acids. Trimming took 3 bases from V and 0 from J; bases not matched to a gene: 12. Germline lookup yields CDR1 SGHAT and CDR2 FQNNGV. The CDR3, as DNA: TGTGCCAGCAGCTTGTATGCGGGAGCCGGTACTAGCACAGATACGCAGTATTTT. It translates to CASSLYAGAGTSTDTQYF.

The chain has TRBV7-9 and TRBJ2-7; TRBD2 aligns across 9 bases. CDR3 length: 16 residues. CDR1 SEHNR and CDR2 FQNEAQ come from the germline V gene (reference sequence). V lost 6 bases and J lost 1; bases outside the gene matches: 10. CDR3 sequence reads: CASSDHSGGPSYEQYF. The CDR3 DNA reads TGTGCCAGCAGTGACCATAGCGGGGGACCGTCCTACGAGCAGTACTTC.

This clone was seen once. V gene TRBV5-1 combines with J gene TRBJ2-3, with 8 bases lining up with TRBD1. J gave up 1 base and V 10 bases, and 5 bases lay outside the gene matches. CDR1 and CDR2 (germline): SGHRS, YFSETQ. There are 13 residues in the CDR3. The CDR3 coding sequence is TGCGCCGTACAGGGGGAGGGCACAGATACGCAGTATTTT. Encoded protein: CAVQGEGTDTQYF.

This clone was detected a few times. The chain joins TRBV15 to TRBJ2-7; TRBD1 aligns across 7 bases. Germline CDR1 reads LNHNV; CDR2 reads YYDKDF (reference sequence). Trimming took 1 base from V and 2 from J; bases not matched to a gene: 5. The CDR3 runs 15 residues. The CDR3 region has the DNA TGTGCCACCAGCAGAGGTGCAGGGGGTACCTACGAGCAGTACTTC. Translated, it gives CATSRGAGGTYEQYF.

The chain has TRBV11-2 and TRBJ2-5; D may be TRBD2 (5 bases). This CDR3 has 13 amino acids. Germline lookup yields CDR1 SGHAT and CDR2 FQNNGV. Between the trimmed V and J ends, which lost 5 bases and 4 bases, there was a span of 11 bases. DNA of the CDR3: TGTGCCAGCAGCGCCACTAGTCCAGAGACCCAGTACTTC. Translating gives CASSATSPETQYF.

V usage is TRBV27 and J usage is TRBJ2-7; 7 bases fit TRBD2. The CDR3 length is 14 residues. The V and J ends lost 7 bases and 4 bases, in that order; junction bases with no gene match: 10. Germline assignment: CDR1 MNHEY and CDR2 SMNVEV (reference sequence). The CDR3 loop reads CASIIRGVGYEQYF. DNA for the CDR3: TGTGCCAGCATCATCCGGGGGGTTGGGTACGAGCAGTACTTC.

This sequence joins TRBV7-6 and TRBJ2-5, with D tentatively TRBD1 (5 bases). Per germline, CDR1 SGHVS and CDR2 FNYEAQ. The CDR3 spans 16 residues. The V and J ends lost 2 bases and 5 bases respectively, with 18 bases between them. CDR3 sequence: CASSLSGARVGETQYF. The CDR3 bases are TGTGCCAGCAGCTTAAGTGGGGCCAGGGTAGGGGAGACCCAGTACTTC. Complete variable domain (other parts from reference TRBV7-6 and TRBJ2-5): GAGVSQSPRYKVTKRGQDVALRCDPISGHVSLYWYRQALGQGPEFLTYFNYEAQQDKSGLPNDRFSAERPEGSISTLTIQRTEQRDSAMYRCASSLSGARVGETQYFGPGTRLLVL.

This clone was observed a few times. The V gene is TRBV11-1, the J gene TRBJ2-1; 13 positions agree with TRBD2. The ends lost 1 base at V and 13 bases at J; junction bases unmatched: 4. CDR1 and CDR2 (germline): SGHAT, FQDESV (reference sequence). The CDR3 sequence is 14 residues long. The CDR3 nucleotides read TGTGCCAGCAGCTTAGGCGGACTAGCGGGAGCTCAGTTCTTC. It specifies CASSLGGLAGAQFF.

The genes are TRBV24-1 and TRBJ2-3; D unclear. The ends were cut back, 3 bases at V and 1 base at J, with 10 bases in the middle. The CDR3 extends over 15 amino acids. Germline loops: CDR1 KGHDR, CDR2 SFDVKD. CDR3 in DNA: TGTGCCACCAGTGATGCGCGCATAGGCACAGATACGCAGTATTTT. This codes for CATSDARIGTDTQYF.

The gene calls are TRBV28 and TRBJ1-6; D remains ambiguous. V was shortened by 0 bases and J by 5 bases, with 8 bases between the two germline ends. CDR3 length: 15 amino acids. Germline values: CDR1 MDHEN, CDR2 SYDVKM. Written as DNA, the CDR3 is TGTGCCAGCAGTTTATGGGAGGTCCATAATTCACCCCTCCACTTT. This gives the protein CASSLWEVHNSPLHF. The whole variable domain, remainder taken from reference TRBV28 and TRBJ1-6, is DVKVTQSSRYLVKRTGEKVFLECVQDMDHENMFWYRQDPGLGLRLIYFSYDVKMKEKGDIPEGYSVSREKKERFSLILESASTNQTSMYLCASSLWEVHNSPLHFGNGTRLTVT.

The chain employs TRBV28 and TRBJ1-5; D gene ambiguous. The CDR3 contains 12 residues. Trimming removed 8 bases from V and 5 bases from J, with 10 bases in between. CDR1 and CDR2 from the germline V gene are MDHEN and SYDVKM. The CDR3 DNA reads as TGTGCCAGCCTTTCAGGCGATCAGCCCCAGCATTTT. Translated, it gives CASLSGDQPQHF.